The 29 T cell receptor beta chains listed next were all sequenced from one sample in a study of post-analysis software for immune sequencing data (dated by TCRdb to between 2015 and 2017). What the research found in general, with its limitations: Significantly higher frequencies in patients than in controls were found for about 5 TRBV segments, including TRBV5-6, TRBV5-1 and TRBV20-1.

The library relied on PCR. TCRdb lists the instrument as Illumina HiSeq 2500. To reduce PCR and sequencing biases, unique molecular identifiers were built into the TCR beta cDNA libraries. TCRdb handled the public reads itself, with Q25 trimming in fastp and clone calling in MiXCR, and kept productive beta chains. Rows with one shared CDR3 protein collapse into an entry with the most common genes and DNA. The sample contains 450,000 or so distinct CDR3 sequences, approximately 46% of them found a single time. The ten largest make up about an eighth of the sample. No antigen has been assigned to these receptors. The sample was blood. The receptors were gathered from a girl aged 5 to 17 with multiple sclerosis.

The J gene is TRBJ1-1, the V gene TRBV20-1, with D possibly TRBD1 on 5 matching bases. This CDR3 region has 14 residues. From germline, CDR1 is DFQATT and CDR2 SNEGSKA (reference sequence). V was clipped by 1 base and J by 3 bases, with 12 bases between them. CDR3: CSARAGQYHTEAFF. CDR3 in DNA: TGCAGTGCTAGAGCGGGGCAGTACCACACTGAAGCTTTCTTT.

CDR3 nucleotide sequence: TGTGCCAGCGCTCTAGCGGGAGGGCCTAACGAGCAGTACTTC. The encoded protein is CASALAGGPNEQYF. This chain links TRBV12-3 or TRBV12-4 with TRBJ2-7, with 12 positions matching TRBD2. This CDR3 is built from 14 residues. The V segment lost 8 bases and the J segment 5 bases; nucleotides outside the gene matches: 7.

This clonotype has just a few counts. The chain joins TRBV4-1 to TRBJ1-1; D not certain. CDR1 MGHRA and CDR2 YSYEKL come from the germline V gene. CDR3 length: 14 residues. V lost 7 bases and J 1 base, leaving 13 bases between the germline ends. Written as DNA, the CDR3 is TGCGCCAGCAACGAAGTACTCGGGAACACTGAAGCTTTCTTT. Amino acids: CASNEVLGNTEAFF.

In its sample, this clonotype was seen a few times. The rearrangement joins TRBV20-1 to TRBJ2-1; perhaps TRBD2 as D (6 bases). Trimming removed 6 bases at V and 0 bases at J, with 15 bases between. The CDR3 has 15 amino acids. Germline V lookup: CDR1 DFQATT, CDR2 SNEGSKA (reference sequence). CDR3 sequence: CSAPSSASSYNEQFF. The DNA of the CDR3 is TGCAGTGCGCCCTCTAGCGCTAGCTCCTACAATGAGCAGTTCTTC.

This clonotype was observed a handful of times. This chain links TRBV10-3 with TRBJ2-5, with 8 bases aligning to TRBD1. V lost 0 bases to trimming and J lost 5 bases; unmatched junction nucleotides: 11. CDR3 length equals 17 residues. The germline CDR1 and CDR2 sequences are ENHRY and SYGVKD. The CDR3 bases are TGTGCCATCAGTGAGTCGATCTCAGGGGGCCGAGGGGAGACCCAGTACTTC. Protein sequence: CAISESISGGRGETQYF.

This rearrangement joins TRBV9 to TRBJ1-6, with unresolved D. CDR3 size: 16 residues. The V end was cut by 3 bases, the J end by 8 bases, with 18 bases between. CDR1 is SGDLS, CDR2 YYNGEE, per germline. The CDR3 here is CASSASPRARDSPLHF. The CDR3 coding sequence is TGTGCCAGCAGCGCGAGTCCTAGGGCCCGGGATTCACCCCTCCACTTT. Variable domain in full (rest from reference TRBV9 and TRBJ1-6): DSGVTQTPKHLITATGQRVTLRCSPRSGDLSVYWYQQSLDQGLQFLIQYYNGEERAKGNILERFSAQQFPDLHSELNLSSLELGDSALYFCASSASPRARDSPLHFGNGTRLTVT.

The rearrangement joins TRBV7-2 to TRBJ1-1; 7 nucleotides line up with TRBD1. CDR1 and CDR2 from the germline V gene are SGHTA and FQGNSA. The CDR3 covers 14 residues. V lost 5 bases and J lost 3; bases outside the gene matches: 6. The CDR3 is CASSQTGSDTEAFF. The DNA of the CDR3 is TGTGCCAGCAGCCAGACAGGGTCAGACACTGAAGCTTTCTTT.

The chain employs TRBV28 and TRBJ1-5; tentatively, D is TRBD1 (5 bases). Trimming shortened V by 6 bases and J by 4 bases, and 19 bases separated the two germline ends. Germline V lookup: CDR1 MDHEN, CDR2 SYDVKM. The CDR3 loop spans 16 amino acids. The CDR3 protein is CASRVGGVGRNQPQHF. In DNA, the CDR3 is TGTGCCAGCAGAGTCGGTGGGGTGGGACGGAATCAGCCCCAGCATTTT.

This rearrangement joins TRBV12-3 or TRBV12-4 to TRBJ2-1; 8 positions match TRBD2. Trimming at V came to 5 bases and at J to 3 bases, leaving 9 bases not matched to a gene. The CDR3 loop spans 16 amino acids. The CDR3 DNA reads TGTGCCAGCAGTGGGCCAGGGACTAGAGTCTACAATGAGCAGTTCTTC. The encoded protein is CASSGPGTRVYNEQFF.

The rearrangement uses TRBV28 and TRBJ1-1; D might be TRBD1 (5 bases). The CDR3 extends over 13 amino acids. CDR1 and CDR2 (germline): MDHEN, SYDVKM. The germline V and J ends were trimmed by 6 bases and 1 base, with 9 bases remaining between them. The CDR3 sequence is CASRGRANTEAFF. The DNA of the CDR3 is TGTGCCAGCAGGGGCAGGGCGAACACTGAAGCTTTCTTT.

There are a few counts of this clonotype. This rearrangement joins TRBV29-1 to TRBJ2-5; 11 bases agree with TRBD2. After removal of 3 bases from V and 5 bases from J, the junction contained 11 bases not matched to a gene. The CDR3 runs to 16 residues. Germline CDR1 and CDR2: SQVTM and ANQGSEA. The CDR3 protein is CSVDWLAGGVMETQYF. Here the CDR3 DNA reads TGCAGCGTTGATTGGCTAGCGGGAGGTGTAATGGAGACCCAGTACTTC.

Notes on this clonotype: An end of the junction does not agree with germline; a read error may underlie this. The chain has TRBV29-1 and TRBJ1-5; D gene unclear. This CDR3 comprises 14 residues. The germline gives CDR1 SQVTM, CDR2 ANQGSEA. CDR3 loop: CSVEARYSNQLQHF. The CDR3 nucleotides read TGCAGCGTTGAGGCGAGATATAGCAATCAGCTCCAGCATTTT. The whole variable domain, filled in from reference TRBV29-1 and TRBJ1-5, reads SAVISQKPSRDICQRGTSLTIQCQVDSQVTMMFWYRQQPGQSLTLIATANQGSEATYESGFVIDKFPISRPNLTFSTLTVSNMSPEDSSIYLCSVEARYSNQLQHFGDGTRLSIL.

This clonotype was seen only a few times. The chain links TRBV3-1 to TRBJ1-1; 7 positions agree with TRBD1. This CDR3 is 13 amino acids long. V was clipped by 7 bases and J by 1 base; unmatched bases: 3. CDR1 LGHDT and CDR2 YNNKEL come from the germline V gene (reference sequence). CDR3 in DNA: TGTGCCAGCACCAGGACAGGGAACACTGAAGCTTTCTTT. Translation gives CASTRTGNTEAFF.

The chain couples TRBV6-1 to TRBJ1-1; D remains ambiguous. This CDR3 comprises 13 residues. V lost 7 bases, J lost 6 bases, and 15 bases lay in between. Germline V gene data show CDR1 as MNHNS and CDR2 as SASEGT. The CDR3 sequence: CASMTGRLSEAFF. CDR3 DNA: TGTGCCAGCATGACCGGGAGGTTGTCTGAAGCTTTCTTT.

This clonotype was seen more than once but under ten times. DNA of the CDR3: TGTGCCACCAGCAAGATACTAGCAGATACGCAGTATTTT. Translating gives CATSKILADTQYF. The chain has TRBV15 and TRBJ2-3; the D gene is possibly TRBD2 (5 bases). The CDR3 covers 13 residues. The V gene's germline CDR1 is LNHNV and CDR2 YYDKDF (reference sequence). Trimming cost V 4 bases and J 4 bases, with 9 bases left between them. Supplemented by reference TRBV15 and TRBJ2-3, the full variable domain reads DAMVIQNPRYQVTQFGKPVTLSCSQTLNHNVMYWYQQKSSQAPKLLFHYYDKDFNNEADTPDNFQSRRPNTSFCFLDIRSPGLGDTAMYLCATSKILADTQYFGPGTRLTVL.

V usage is TRBV9 and J usage is TRBJ1-5; no clear D gene. The V end was cut by 0 bases, the J end by 5 bases, with 9 bases between. Germline assignment: CDR1 SGDLS and CDR2 YYNGEE. The CDR3 length is 14 residues. The CDR3 coding sequence is TGTGCCAGCAGCGTAGCTGGGGTAGATCAGCCCCAGCATTTT. The encoded protein is CASSVAGVDQPQHF.

This clonotype was observed a single time. The chain's CDR3 is CASSQVTFLEQYF. Written as DNA, the CDR3 is TGTGCCAGCAGCCAAGTGACCTTCCTCGAGCAGTACTTC. The chain is built from TRBV3-1 and TRBJ2-1; D is undetermined. The DNA matches TRBJ2-7 better at its end, which makes the J call doubtful. Germline CDR1 is LGHDT and CDR2 is YNNKEL (reference sequence). This CDR3 is built from 13 residues.

V and J are TRBV24-1 and TRBJ2-3; D is unclear. The length of the CDR3 is 15 residues. Germline-derived CDR1 and CDR2 are KGHDR and SFDVKD. V was cut by 1 base and J by 8 bases, with 15 bases left in between. The CDR3 is CATSDFAIGNPTQYF. In nucleotides, the CDR3 is TGTGCCACCAGTGATTTTGCCATTGGGAATCCTACGCAGTATTTT.

The rearrangement links TRBV4-2 to TRBJ2-1, with no clear D. Trimming took 0 bases from V and 9 from J, leaving 18 bases between them. CDR3 length: 16 residues. Germline lookup yields CDR1 LGHNA and CDR2 YNFKEQ. The CDR3 sequence is CASSQDSSLNNGEQFF. DNA for the CDR3: TGTGCCAGCAGCCAAGATTCTTCACTAAATAACGGTGAGCAGTTCTTC.

This clonotype occurred a few times. The J gene is TRBJ2-7, the V gene TRBV7-2; 8 bases fit TRBD1. This CDR3 comprises 16 residues. After removal of 5 bases from V and 1 base from J, the junction contained 10 bases not matched to a gene. Germline CDR1 is SGHTA and CDR2 is FQGNSA. The CDR3 DNA reads TGTGCCAGCAGCCCGTCACAGGGGGAAGGATCCTACGAGCAGTACTTC. Protein: CASSPSQGEGSYEQYF.

J is TRBJ2-4 and V is TRBV29-1; D may correspond to TRBD1 or TRBD2 (6 bases each). Trimming took 0 bases from V and 11 from J, leaving 14 bases between them. The CDR3 has 13 amino acids. Germline CDR1 is SQVTM and CDR2 is ANQGSEA. The CDR3 DNA reads as TGCAGCGTTGAAGATGTGGGGGGCGAGGTTCAGTACTTC. Residues: CSVEDVGGEVQYF.

This clonotype was detected a few times. This chain connects TRBV20-1 to TRBJ2-5; 8 bases are a match to TRBD2. V trimming: 3 bases; J trimming: 2 bases; junction bases outside the gene matches: 5. The CDR3 length is 14 residues. Germline V gene lookup returns CDR1 DFQATT and CDR2 SNEGSKA (reference sequence). CDR3 in DNA: TGCAGTGCTAGTATAGCGGGACTACAAGAGACCCAGTACTTC. Its translation is CSASIAGLQETQYF.

The chain couples TRBV9 to TRBJ2-3; no reliable D call. CDR3 size: 13 residues. Between the trimmed V and J ends, which lost 3 bases and 1 base, there was a span of 6 bases. CDR1 and CDR2 (germline): SGDLS, YYNGEE. The CDR3 protein is CASSDLGTDTQYF. CDR3 coding DNA: TGTGCCAGCAGCGACCTAGGCACAGATACGCAGTATTTT.

V gene TRBV20-1 combines with J gene TRBJ2-7, with 11 nucleotides matching TRBD2. In germline, CDR1 is DFQATT, CDR2 SNEGSKA (reference sequence). The CDR3 runs 15 residues. J lost 2 bases, V lost 2 bases, and 5 bases had no gene match. The CDR3 DNA follows: TGCAGTGCTAGACCCATGACTAGCGGGACCTACGAGCAGTACTTC. Protein product: CSARPMTSGTYEQYF.

As to this clonotype: At one of its ends the junction is not consistent with the germline gene, which may arise from a read error. The V call is TRBV20-1, the J call TRBJ2-3; D not certain. The V gene's germline CDR1 is DFQATT and CDR2 SNEGSKA (reference sequence). The CDR3 extends over 14 amino acids. CDR3 nucleotide sequence: TGCAGTGTTAGAGTCAATGCGGACACAGATACGCAGTATTTT. Translating it yields CSVRVNADTDTQYF.

The chain couples TRBV7-9 to TRBJ1-1; a weak D match, TRBD1 (6 bases). V lost 0 bases and J 5 bases, leaving 19 bases between the germline ends. Germline assignment: CDR1 SEHNR and CDR2 FQNEAQ (reference sequence). The CDR3 is 17 amino acids. The CDR3 loop reads CASSLAGAGGRRTEAFF. CDR3 bases: TGTGCCAGCAGCTTAGCGGGGGCCGGGGGGCGTAGGACTGAAGCTTTCTTT.

The chain employs TRBV20-1 and TRBJ2-7; no definite D call. The CDR3 totals 12 residues. The V gene's germline CDR1 is DFQATT and CDR2 SNEGSKA (reference sequence). V lost 0 bases, J lost 5 bases, and 8 bases lay in between. In DNA form, the CDR3 reads TGCAGTGCTAGAGATGGCTGGGACGAGCAGTACTTC. It translates to CSARDGWDEQYF.

The chain uses TRBV11-2 and TRBJ1-2; D not resolved. This CDR3 comprises 18 residues. Germline values: CDR1 SGHAT, CDR2 FQNNGV. Trimming stripped 5 bases from V and 3 bases from J, with 25 bases between. CDR3 nucleotide sequence: TGTGCCAGCAGCCCCACGACCGGCGACACCGGGCGGGACTATGGCTACACCTTC. Amino acid sequence: CASSPTTGDTGRDYGYTF.

This clonotype came up a few times. The genes are TRBV7-2 and TRBJ2-5; D unresolved. The CDR3 totals 12 residues. Trimming stripped 6 bases from V and 5 bases from J, with 10 bases between. Germline V gene data show CDR1 as SGHTA and CDR2 as FQGNSA. The CDR3 spells CASSELVETQYF. In nucleotides, the CDR3 is TGTGCCAGCAGTGAACTGGTGGAGACCCAGTACTTC.